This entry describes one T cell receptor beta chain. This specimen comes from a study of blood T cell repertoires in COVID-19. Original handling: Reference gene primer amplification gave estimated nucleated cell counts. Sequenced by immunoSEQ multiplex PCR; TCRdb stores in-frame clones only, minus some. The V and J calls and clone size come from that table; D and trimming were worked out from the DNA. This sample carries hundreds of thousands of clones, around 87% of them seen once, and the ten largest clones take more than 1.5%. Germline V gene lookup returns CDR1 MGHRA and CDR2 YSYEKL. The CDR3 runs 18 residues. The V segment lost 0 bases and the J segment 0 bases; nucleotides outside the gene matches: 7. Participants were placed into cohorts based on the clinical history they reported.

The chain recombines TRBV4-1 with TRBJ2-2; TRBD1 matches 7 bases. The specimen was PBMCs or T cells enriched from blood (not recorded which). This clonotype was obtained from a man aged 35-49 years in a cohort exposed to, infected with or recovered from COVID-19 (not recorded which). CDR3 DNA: TGCGCCAGCAGCCAAGAAACACAGGGGTTCACGAACACCGGGGAGCTGTTTTTT. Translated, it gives CASSQETQGFTNTGELFF.